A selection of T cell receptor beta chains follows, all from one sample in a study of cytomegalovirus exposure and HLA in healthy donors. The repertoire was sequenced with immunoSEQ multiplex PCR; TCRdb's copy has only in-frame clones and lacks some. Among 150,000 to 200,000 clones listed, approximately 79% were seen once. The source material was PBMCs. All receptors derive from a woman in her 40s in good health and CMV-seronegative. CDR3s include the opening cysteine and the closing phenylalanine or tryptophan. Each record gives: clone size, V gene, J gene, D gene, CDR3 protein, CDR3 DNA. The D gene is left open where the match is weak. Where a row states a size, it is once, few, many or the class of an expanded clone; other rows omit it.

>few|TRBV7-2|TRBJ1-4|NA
CASSLRQGGEKLFF
TGTGCCAGCAGCTTACGGCAGGGTGGCGAAAAACTGTTTTTT
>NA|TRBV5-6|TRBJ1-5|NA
CASSLGAGASQPQHF
TGTGCCAGCAGCTTGGGGGCGGGAGCCTCCCAGCCCCAGCATTTT
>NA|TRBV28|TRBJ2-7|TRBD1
CASSLSGQGWCEQYF
TGTGCCAGCAGTTTGAGTGGACAGGGGTGGTGCGAGCAGTACTTC
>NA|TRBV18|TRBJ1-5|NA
CASSPAGANQPQHF
TGTGCCAGCTCACCAGCAGGGGCCAATCAGCCCCAGCATTTT
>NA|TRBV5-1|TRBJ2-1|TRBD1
CASSPDRGAYNEQFF
TGCGCCAGCAGCCCAGACAGGGGGGCCTACAATGAGCAGTTCTTC
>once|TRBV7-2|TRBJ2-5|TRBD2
CASSRLAGVRQETQYF
TGTGCCAGCAGCAGACTAGCGGGAGTGAGACAAGAGACCCAGTACTTC
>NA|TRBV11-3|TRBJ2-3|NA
CASSLLGGADTQYF
TGTGCCAGCAGCCTCCTAGGAGGCGCAGATACGCAGTATTTT
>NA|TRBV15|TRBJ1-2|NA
CATSVLRGYGYTF
TGTGCCACCAGCGTCCTCAGGGGATATGGCTACACCTTC
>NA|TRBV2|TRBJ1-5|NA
CASSEWERGGQPQHF
TGTGCCAGCAGTGAATGGGAGAGGGGGGGTCAGCCCCAGCATTTT
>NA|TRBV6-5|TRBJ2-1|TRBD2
CASSYSFSGGADEQFF
TGTGCCAGCAGTTACTCATTTAGCGGGGGGGCGGATGAGCAGTTCTTC
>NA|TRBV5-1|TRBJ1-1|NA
CASSLERVVDTEAFF
TGCGCCAGCAGCTTGGAGCGGGTAGTGGACACTGAAGCTTTCTTT
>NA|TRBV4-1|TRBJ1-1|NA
CASSQAGVRNTEAFF
TGCGCCAGCAGCCAAGCGGGGGTAAGGAACACTGAAGCTTTCTTT
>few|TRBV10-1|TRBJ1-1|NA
CASTGGGTEAFF
TGCGCCAGCACGGGAGGAGGCACTGAAGCTTTCTTT
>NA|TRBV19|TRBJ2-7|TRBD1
CASSLSGTDRSYEQYF
TGTGCCAGTAGTCTATCCGGGACAGACCGTTCCTACGAGCAGTACTTC
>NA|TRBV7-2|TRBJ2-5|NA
CASSFTPQETQYF
TGTGCCAGCAGCTTCACACCTCAAGAGACCCAGTACTTC
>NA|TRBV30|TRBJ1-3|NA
CAWSVSGAGNTIYF
TGTGCCTGGAGTGTATCCGGGGCTGGAAACACCATATATTTT
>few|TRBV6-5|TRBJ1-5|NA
CASSYGASDQPQHF
TGTGCCAGCAGTTACGGGGCGTCGGATCAGCCCCAGCATTTT
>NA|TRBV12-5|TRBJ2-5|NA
CASGLVGGGTLRETQYF
TGTGCTAGTGGTTTGGTAGGGGGTGGGACCCTCAGGGAGACCCAGTACTTC
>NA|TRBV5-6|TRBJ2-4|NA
CASSLWRAKNIQYF
TGTGCCAGCAGCTTGTGGAGAGCCAAAAACATTCAGTACTTC
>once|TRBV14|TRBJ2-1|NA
CASSQIQGSGYEQFF
TGTGCCAGCAGCCAGATTCAGGGTAGCGGTTATGAGCAGTTCTTC
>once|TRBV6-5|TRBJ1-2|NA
CASSYPPHDSYGYTF
TGTGCCAGCAGTTACCCACCACATGACAGCTATGGCTACACCTTC
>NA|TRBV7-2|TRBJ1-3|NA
CASSQGDSRNTIYF
TGTGCCAGCAGCCAAGGCGACAGCCGAAACACCATATATTTT
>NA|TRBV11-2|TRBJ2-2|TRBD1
CASSLWTGGLPTGELFF
TGTGCCAGCAGCCTGTGGACAGGGGGCCTTCCCACCGGGGAGCTGTTTTTT
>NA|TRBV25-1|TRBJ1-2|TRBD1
CASNLGQGADHNYGYTF
TGTGCCAGCAATCTGGGACAGGGGGCCGACCATAACTATGGCTACACCTTC
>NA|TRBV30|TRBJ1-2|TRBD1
CAWSPGTGSYGYTF
TGTGCCTGGAGTCCCGGGACAGGGAGCTATGGCTACACCTTC
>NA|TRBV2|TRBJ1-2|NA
CASSGSGSRGYTF
TGTGCCAGCAGTGGATCGGGTAGTCGTGGCTACACCTTC
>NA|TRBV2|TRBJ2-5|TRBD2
CASSKGGRGQETQYF
TGTGCCAGCAGCAAGGGCGGGAGAGGGCAAGAGACCCAGTACTTC
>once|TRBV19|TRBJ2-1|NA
CASSMVISRLMNEQFF
TGTGCCAGTAGTATGGTCATCAGTCGTCTGATGAATGAGCAGTTCTTC
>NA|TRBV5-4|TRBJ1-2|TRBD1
CASSLEQGANYGYTF
TGTGCCAGCAGCTTGGAACAGGGGGCCAACTATGGCTACACCTTC
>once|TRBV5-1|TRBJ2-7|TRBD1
CASSLGTGTYEQYF
TGCGCCAGCAGCTTGGGGACAGGAACCTACGAGCAGTACTTC
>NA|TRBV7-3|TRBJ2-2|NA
CASSLVSTAGELFF
TGTGCCAGCAGCTTAGTGAGCACGGCCGGGGAGCTGTTTTTT